The 2 T cell receptor beta chains presented below share a single source sample, sequenced in a study of T-cell memory formation after mild COVID-19. TCRdb re-derived calls from the 5' RACE reads in MiXCR, one entry per CDR3 protein. The table lists 150,000 to 200,000 distinct CDR3 sequences, approximately 14% of them singletons. Sequences were obtained from PBMCs or a T cell subset sorted from them (not recorded which). The receptors stem from an adult woman who had mild COVID-19 (a few samples of this study predate the infection). Cell type and time point are not known.

In its sample, this clonotype was seen a few times. The gene calls are TRBV7-9 and TRBJ2-7, with TRBD2 identical over 11 bases. Germline CDR1 is SEHNR and CDR2 is FQNEAQ (reference sequence). The CDR3 sequence is 14 residues long. The V and J ends lost 8 bases and 6 bases, in that order; junction bases with no gene match: 9. The DNA of the CDR3 is TGTGCCAGCGAGTCAAGACTAGCGGGAAGCGAGCAGTACTTC. This translates into CASESRLAGSEQYF. Filled out from reference TRBV7-9 and TRBJ2-7, the complete variable domain reads DTGVSQNPRHKITKRGQNVTFRCDPISEHNRLYWYRQTLGQGPEFLTYFQNEAQLEKSRLLSDRFSAERPKGSFSTLEIQRTEQGDSAMYLCASESRLAGSEQYFGPGTRLTVT.

This clonotype has more than one count but fewer than ten. The chain is built from TRBV5-1 and TRBJ2-1, with a tentative D call TRBD1 (6 bases). V gave up 4 bases and J gave up 4 bases, with 21 bases separating them. Germline values: CDR1 SGHRS, CDR2 YFSETQ. The CDR3 has 17 amino acids. CDR3 DNA: TGCGCCAGCAGCATACAGGGAACATCTTCCCTATACAATGAGCAGTTCTTC. Protein: CASSIQGTSSLYNEQFF.